The sample holds many counts of the clone carrying this TCR beta chain. Its specificity is not known. RNA transcripts yielded amplified TCR beta CDR3 regions. First-round RT-PCR of the TCR CDR3 relied on the HTBI primer set. From the multiplex PCR reads, TCRdb called clonotypes with MiXCR, one entry per CDR3 protein. The sample comprises under 350,000 distinct CDR3 sequences, 12% to 15% of which are singletons, and 30% to 35% rests with the top ten. The CDR3 consists of 14 residues. J gave up 8 bases and V 4 bases, and 3 bases lay outside the gene matches. The germline CDR1 and CDR2 sequences are WNHNN and SYGVQD (reference sequence). The data were taken from a study of T cells in Graves' hyperthyroidism and ophthalmopathy. Findings and caveats of the study: Blood also carried most thyroid clonotypes expanded above 0.001.

V usage is TRBV10-1 and J usage is TRBJ2-1; TRBD2 agrees at 12 bases. The sequence derives from a woman aged 40 to 50 with Graves' ophthalmopathy. Material for sequencing was blood. CDR3 sequence (DNA): TGCGCCAGCAGTGCTAGCGGGAGGGCCGATGAGCAGTTCTTC. Translated, it gives CASSASGRADEQFF.